The rows below give T cell receptor beta chains drawn from one sample of a study of shared clonotypes between healthy human individuals. Profiled with immunoSEQ multiplex PCR; TCRdb holds only in-frame clones, not every one. The sample includes roughly 110,000 clones, under 70% of them seen just once. Material for sequencing was memory CD8+ T cells sorted from blood. The receptors come from a woman aged 30 to 39 in good health. Each CDR3 is given with its conserved first and last residue. A D gene is named only where the DNA matches it firmly. Rows may omit the clone size; those that give it use once, few, many or a size class.

TRBJ2-7	.	TRBV6-6	.	CAEQVVAALKTYEQYF	TGTGCCGAGCAAGTCGTGGCGGCTCTTAAAACCTACGAGCAGTACTTC
TRBJ1-1	.	TRBV10-2	.	CASSGWPPTEAFF	TGCGCCAGCAGTGGGTGGCCACCGACTGAAGCTTTCTTT
TRBJ2-1	few	TRBV29-1	.	CSATGEGDYNEQFF	TGCAGCGCGACAGGTGAAGGGGACTACAATGAGCAGTTCTTC
TRBJ1-5	.	TRBV6-1	.	CASSESRGISNQPQHF	TGTGCCAGCAGTGAAAGCAGGGGAATAAGCAATCAGCCCCAGCATTTT
TRBJ2-1	.	TRBV27	.	CASSADPGLHSFNEQFF	TGTGCCAGCAGTGCCGATCCGGGACTCCACTCATTCAATGAGCAGTTCTTC
TRBJ1-1	.	TRBV5-6	.	CASSLVGVMNTEAFF	TGTGCCAGCAGCTTGGTTGGGGTAATGAACACTGAAGCTTTCTTT
TRBJ2-7	.	TRBV2	TRBD2	CASSGRAGANDEQYF	TGTGCCAGCAGTGGTCGAGCGGGGGCTAACGACGAGCAGTACTTC
TRBJ2-1	few	TRBV19	.	CASSVWGAYNEQFF	TGTGCCAGTAGTGTCTGGGGAGCCTACAATGAGCAGTTCTTC
TRBJ2-7	.	TRBV30	.	CAWSVRGALYEQYF	TGTGCCTGGAGTGTGCGAGGGGCCTTATACGAGCAGTACTTC
TRBJ2-7	.	TRBV4-1	.	CASSQTTSGVDEQYF	TGCGCCAGCAGCCAGACGACTAGTGGCGTAGACGAGCAGTACTTC
TRBJ2-3	few	TRBV6-4	TRBD2	CASSSTSGGTDTQYF	TGTGCCAGCAGCTCGACTAGCGGAGGCACAGATACGCAGTATTTT
TRBJ1-1	many	TRBV7-9	.	CASSPRGGSIHTEAFF	TGTGCCAGCAGCCCCCGTGGCGGCTCGATCCACACTGAAGCTTTCTTT
TRBJ1-2	.	TRBV6-6	.	CASSYYPLRVNYGYTF	TGTGCCAGCAGTTACTACCCACTTCGCGTTAACTATGGCTACACCTTC
TRBJ2-7	.	TRBV27	.	CASSSNYEQYF	TGTGCCAGCAGTTCTAACTACGAGCAGTACTTC
TRBJ1-2	.	TRBV10-3	TRBD1	CAISEVGGAGGYTF	TGTGCCATCAGTGAGGTAGGGGGCGCCGGTGGCTACACCTTC
TRBJ2-7	.	TRBV14	TRBD2	CASSYAGGSYEQYF	TGTGCCAGCAGTTACGCGGGAGGGAGTTACGAGCAGTACTTC
TRBJ2-3	many	TRBV6-1	.	CASSAEAGRGADTQYF	TGTGCCAGCAGTGCAGAGGCAGGGAGGGGGGCAGATACGCAGTATTTT
TRBJ1-2	.	TRBV7-6	.	CASSPDIPNLGYTF	TGTGCCAGCAGTCCAGACATCCCGAACTTGGGCTACACCTTC
TRBJ2-2	once	TRBV10-3	.	CAISVDYTGELFF	TGTGCCATCAGTGTGGACTACACCGGGGAGCTGTTTTTT
TRBJ1-2	.	TRBV28	.	CASSLWDRSYGYTF	TGTGCCAGCAGTTTATGGGACAGAAGCTATGGCTACACCTTC
TRBJ2-7	few	TRBV28	TRBD2	CASSLWTSGRAGDYEQYF	TGTGCCAGCAGTTTATGGACTAGCGGGAGGGCCGGAGACTACGAGCAGTACTTC
TRBJ2-7	.	TRBV2	TRBD2	CASSAPGGDSGGSSSYEQYF	TGTGCCAGCAGTGCCCCAGGGGGGGATAGCGGGGGGAGTAGCTCCTACGAGCAGTACTTC
TRBJ2-3	.	TRBV6-4	TRBD2	CASSDSSGGADTQYF	TGTGCCAGCAGTGACTCGTCGGGAGGGGCAGATACGCAGTATTTT
TRBJ1-2	.	TRBV6-1	.	CASSEVGGGGGYTF	TGTGCCAGCAGTGAAGTGGGCGGGGGCGGCGGCTACACCTTC
TRBJ2-6	.	TRBV6-1	TRBD1	CAGGQGGSGANVLTF	TGTGCCGGCGGACAGGGAGGATCTGGGGCCAACGTCCTGACTTTC
TRBJ2-3	once	TRBV19	.	CASSVLGADTQYF	TGTGCCAGTAGTGTGTTGGGGGCAGATACGCAGTATTTT
TRBJ2-3	.	TRBV11-1	TRBD2	CASELASGKLTDTQYF	TGTGCCAGTGAATTGGCTAGCGGCAAGTTGACAGATACGCAGTATTTT
TRBJ1-1	.	TRBV5-6	.	CASSFVGMNTEAFF	TGTGCCAGCAGCTTTGTCGGAATGAACACTGAAGCTTTCTTT
TRBJ1-2	.	TRBV4-1	TRBD1	CASSQDPGQGGLRYGYTF	TGCGCCAGCAGCCAAGATCCGGGACAGGGGGGTTTACGGTATGGCTACACCTTC
TRBJ2-1	.	TRBV7-2	TRBD2	CASSSTSGQGNEQFF	TGTGCCAGCAGCTCGACTAGCGGTCAAGGGAATGAGCAGTTCTTC
TRBJ1-5	many	TRBV2	TRBD1	CASCTGGTGDTQPQHF	TGTGCCAGCTGTACGGGGGGGACAGGGGATACTCAGCCCCAGCATTTT
TRBJ2-7	.	TRBV7-2	TRBD1	CASSYRDSYYEQYF	TGTGCCAGCAGCTACCGGGACAGTTACTACGAGCAGTACTTC
TRBJ2-7	.	TRBV4-2	TRBD2	CASSQGLAENYEQYF	TGTGCCAGCAGCCAAGGCCTAGCGGAGAACTACGAGCAGTACTTC
TRBJ2-7	many	TRBV9	TRBD1	CASSSGQGGHEQYF	TGTGCCAGCAGCTCTGGACAGGGGGGCCACGAGCAGTACTTC
TRBJ2-7	.	TRBV7-9	.	CASSYTGPSYEQYF	TGTGCCAGCAGTTATACCGGGCCGAGCTACGAGCAGTACTTC
TRBJ1-1	many	TRBV13	.	CASSLEGHSATEAFF	TGTGCCAGCAGCCTCGAAGGACATTCTGCCACTGAAGCTTTCTTT
TRBJ1-1	.	TRBV27	.	CASSEIRENTEAFF	TGTGCCAGCAGCGAAATCAGGGAAAACACTGAAGCTTTCTTT
TRBJ2-7	.	TRBV5-1	.	CASSLWGYEQYF	TGCGCCAGCAGCTTGTGGGGTTACGAGCAGTACTTC
TRBJ1-5	few	TRBV25-1	.	CASSGDSHDGLGNQPQHF	TGTGCCAGCAGTGGTGACAGCCACGACGGATTAGGCAATCAGCCCCAGCATTTT
TRBJ1-2	once	TRBV10-1	.	CASSESPTGRGGYTF	TGCGCCAGCAGTGAGTCACCTACAGGGCGGGGAGGCTACACCTTC
TRBJ1-1	few	TRBV27	.	CASSLEPNTEAFF	TGTGCCAGCAGCCTGGAACCGAACACTGAAGCTTTCTTT
TRBJ2-7	.	TRBV5-1	.	CASSLRQNYEQYF	TGCGCCAGCAGCTTGAGACAGAACTACGAGCAGTACTTC
TRBJ1-4	.	TRBV2	.	CASGTFATNEKLFF	TGTGCCTCGGGGACCTTTGCAACTAATGAAAAACTGTTTTTT
TRBJ1-2	.	TRBV6-1	.	CASSENRPGFWGYTF	TGTGCCAGCAGTGAAAACCGTCCGGGGTTTTGGGGCTACACCTTC
TRBJ2-1	.	TRBV30	.	CAWTDGNVYNEQFF	TGTGCCTGGACCGACGGGAACGTGTACAATGAGCAGTTCTTC
TRBJ2-7	.	TRBV19	TRBD2	CASSGHRGGDYSYEQYF	TGTGCCAGTAGTGGCCACCGAGGCGGGGACTACTCCTACGAGCAGTACTTC
TRBJ2-1	.	TRBV6-6	TRBD2	CASSYSAGVVYNEQFF	TGTGCCAGCAGTTACTCGGCGGGAGTTGTCTACAATGAGCAGTTCTTC